These T cell receptor beta chains were read from a single sample in a study of shared clonotypes between healthy human individuals. Libraries were prepared by immunoSEQ multiplex PCR; TCRdb keeps only in-frame clonotypes and omits some of them. The sample lists 2,500,000 or so clones, 85% to 95% seen once, with around 0.35% in the top ten. Input material: naive CD4+ T cells from PBMCs. These receptors all come from a young man in good health. Some clones in this sample may be carry-over from other donors' samples. The CDR3 runs from the conserved cysteine through the conserved F or W. A D gene is named only where the DNA matches it firmly. Only some rows state a clone size, as once, few, many or a class for expanded clones.

d_gene | j_gene | v_gene | abundance | CDR3nt | CDR3aa
TRBD2 | TRBJ2-2 | TRBV9 | once | TGTGCCAGCGAAGGCGGGAGGGCTAACACCGGGGAGCTGTTTTTT | CASEGGRANTGELFF
TRBD1 | TRBJ1-1 | TRBV5-1 | NA | TGCGCCAGCAGCCCGGACAGGGCGAACACTGAAGCTTTCTTT | CASSPDRANTEAFF
TRBD1 | TRBJ2-5 | TRBV6-6 | NA | TGTGCCAGCAGTTACGGACAGGGCCAAGAGACCCAGTACTTC | CASSYGQGQETQYF
TRBD1 | TRBJ1-4 | TRBV19 | few | TGTGCCAGTCTCAGGGGGCCTGGAGAAAAACTGTTTTTT | CASLRGPGEKLFF
NA | TRBJ1-2 | TRBV7-8 | once | TGTGCCAGCAGGCCGGGCCTCCTCTATGGCTACACCTTC | CASRPGLLYGYTF
NA | TRBJ2-2 | TRBV2 | NA | TGTGCCAGCAGGATGACTAGGGCGGGCACCGGGGAGCTGTTTTTT | CASRMTRAGTGELFF
NA | TRBJ2-1 | TRBV5-1 | NA | TGCGCCAGCAGCGGACTTGGAGGGGGACCCGTTGAGCAGTTCTTC | CASSGLGGGPVEQFF
TRBD2 | TRBJ2-3 | TRBV2 | NA | TGTGCCAGCAGTGATGGGGGACTAGCGGGAGAAGATACGCAGTATTTT | CASSDGGLAGEDTQYF
NA | TRBJ2-7 | TRBV7-2 | NA | TGTGCCAGCAGCTTTACACCGGGACACTCCCCTGAGCAGTACTTC | CASSFTPGHSPEQYF
TRBD1 | TRBJ1-2 | TRBV18 | NA | TGTGCCAGCTCCCCGGACAGGGTTTCAGTCTATGGCTACACCTTC | CASSPDRVSVYGYTF
TRBD1 | TRBJ1-2 | TRBV7-2 | few | TGTGCCAGCAGCCCGAGACAGGGAGGCTATGGCTACACCTTC | CASSPRQGGYGYTF
TRBD1 | TRBJ1-2 | TRBV5-4 | NA | TGTGCCAGCAGCGCCGGACAGGGGGCTAACTATGGCTACACCTTC | CASSAGQGANYGYTF
TRBD2 | TRBJ2-7 | TRBV9 | NA | TGTGCCAGCAGCGTGAGCGGGGAAGCCTCCTACGAGCAGTACTTC | CASSVSGEASYEQYF
TRBD2 | TRBJ2-3 | TRBV27 | NA | TGTGCCAGCAGTTTATCCTTAGCGGGAGGGCAAGATACGCAGTATTTT | CASSLSLAGGQDTQYF
NA | TRBJ1-2 | TRBV25-1 | NA | TGTGCCAGCAGTGAGTCCGGGAACTATGGCTACACCTTC | CASSESGNYGYTF
TRBD2 | TRBJ2-7 | TRBV18 | NA | TGTGCCAGCTCACCAGTAGGACTAGCGGTTTTTTCCTACGAGCAGTACTTC | CASSPVGLAVFSYEQYF
NA | TRBJ1-1 | TRBV7-9 | few | TGTGCCAGCAGCTTAGCAGCACAATTCACTGAAGCTTTCTTT | CASSLAAQFTEAFF
NA | TRBJ1-4 | TRBV7-8 | NA | TGTGCCAGCAGCCAACAGAGGACCGGTGAAAAACTGTTTTTT | CASSQQRTGEKLFF
NA | TRBJ1-3 | TRBV6-5 | NA | TGTGCCAGCAGCTCCACAGGAAACACCATATATTTT | CASSSTGNTIYF
NA | TRBJ1-4 | TRBV14 | NA | TGTGCCAGCAGTCGGCGGGGCGGGGGTGAAAAACTGTTTTTT | CASSRRGGGEKLFF
NA | TRBJ1-2 | TRBV4-1 | NA | TGCGCCAGCAGCCCCTCCCGGGGCGAGAATGGCTACACCTTC | CASSPSRGENGYTF
NA | TRBJ2-7 | TRBV7-2 | NA | TGTGCCAGCAGCTTAGTCGTATGGTCCTACGAGCAGTACTTC | CASSLVVWSYEQYF
TRBD2 | TRBJ2-5 | TRBV30 | NA | TGTGCCTGGAGTACTAGCGGGAGGGAGACCCAGTACTTC | CAWSTSGRETQYF
NA | TRBJ2-4 | TRBV5-1 | once | TGCGCCAGCAGCCCGGAGGCGGGCAAAAACATTCAGTACTTC | CASSPEAGKNIQYF
NA | TRBJ1-6 | TRBV7-9 | NA | TGTGCCAGCAGCCATGGGACGGCGAATTCACCCCTCCACTTT | CASSHGTANSPLHF
NA | TRBJ1-1 | TRBV18 | NA | TGTGCCAGCTCCCTGACAGTAGGGAACACTGAAGCTTTCTTT | CASSLTVGNTEAFF
NA | TRBJ1-1 | TRBV5-6 | NA | TGTGCCAGCAGCTTGGAAGACAAGGAACCGAACACTGAAGCTTTCTTT | CASSLEDKEPNTEAFF
NA | TRBJ1-4 | TRBV19 | NA | TGTGCCAGTAGTATAGAACCCCCGCGGGGAACAACTAATGAAAAACTGTTTTTT | CASSIEPPRGTTNEKLFF
TRBD1 | TRBJ2-2 | TRBV30 | NA | TGTGCCTGGAGTCGCCTGACAGGGACGAACACCGGGGAGCTGTTTTTT | CAWSRLTGTNTGELFF
TRBD1 | TRBJ2-2 | TRBV30 | NA | TGTGCCAGCCAGGGGGCGAGAGGCACCGGGGAGCTGTTTTTT | CASQGARGTGELFF
NA | TRBJ2-7 | TRBV2 | NA | TGTGCCAGCAGTAGAGGGCCATACGAGCAGTACTTC | CASSRGPYEQYF
TRBD1 | TRBJ1-6 | TRBV28 | NA | TGTGCCAGCAGTTCCCTTGTCCCGGGACAGCTTTCACCCCTCCACTTT | CASSSLVPGQLSPLHF
NA | TRBJ2-7 | TRBV7-8 | NA | TGTGCCAGCAGCTTAGACGGGACACCTTCCTACGAGCAGTACTTC | CASSLDGTPSYEQYF
TRBD2 | TRBJ2-5 | TRBV6-5 | NA | TGTGCCAGCAGTTACTTACCTAGCGGGAGGAGTGAGACCCAGTACTTC | CASSYLPSGRSETQYF
TRBD1 | TRBJ2-7 | TRBV25-1 | NA | TGTGCCAGCAGTGGGTCAGGGGGCTCCTACGAGCAGTACTTC | CASSGSGGSYEQYF
TRBD1 | TRBJ2-6 | TRBV7-3 | NA | TGTGCCAGCAGCGCAGGGACAGGGGGCTCTGGGGCCAACGTCCTGACTTTC | CASSAGTGGSGANVLTF
TRBD1 | TRBJ1-3 | TRBV18 | NA | TGTGCCAGCTCCCCCGGGACAGGGGTCTCTGGAAACACCATATATTTT | CASSPGTGVSGNTIYF
TRBD2 | TRBJ2-1 | TRBV5-1 | NA | TGCGCCAGCGGAGGACTAGCGGGAGGGCCTAATGAGCAGTTCTTC | CASGGLAGGPNEQFF
TRBD1 | TRBJ1-2 | TRBV6-5 | few | TGTGCCAGCAGGCCAGGGACAGGGCGAGGCTACACCTTC | CASRPGTGRGYTF
NA | TRBJ2-5 | TRBV7-2 | NA | TGTGCCAGCAGAATCCCAAAGACAGAGCAAGAGACCCAGTACTTC | CASRIPKTEQETQYF
TRBD1 | TRBJ2-1 | TRBV5-1 | once | TGCGCCAGCAGCTTGGAGGGGGCGGTTGTGAATGAGCAGTTCTTC | CASSLEGAVVNEQFF
NA | TRBJ2-3 | TRBV7-9 | NA | TGTGCCAGCAGCTCTGGGGCTGTCGATACGCAGTATTTT | CASSSGAVDTQYF
NA | TRBJ1-2 | TRBV2 | NA | TGTGCCAGCAGTGAATACTTTAACTATGGCTACACCTTC | CASSEYFNYGYTF
TRBD1 | TRBJ2-5 | TRBV2 | NA | TGTGCCAGCAGAGAGGACAGGGCACAAGAGACCCAGTACTTC | CASREDRAQETQYF
NA | TRBJ2-1 | TRBV28 | NA | TGTGCCAGCAGTTTGCCCCGACAAGGAGGTGATGAGCAGTTCTTC | CASSLPRQGGDEQFF
TRBD2 | TRBJ2-7 | TRBV27 | NA | TGTGCCAGCAGTCCACCTTTGCGGGGGGGCTCCTACGAGCAGTACTTC | CASSPPLRGGSYEQYF
NA | TRBJ1-1 | TRBV7-2 | NA | TGTGCCAGCAGCTTAGCCGAGGGGACTGAAGCTTTCTTT | CASSLAEGTEAFF
TRBD2 | TRBJ2-3 | TRBV6-1 | once | TGTGCCAGCAGTGGACTAGCGGGAGAGTCAGATACGCAGTATTTT | CASSGLAGESDTQYF
NA | TRBJ2-2 | TRBV19 | NA | TGTGCCAGTAGTATTTTCCCTGGGGAGCTGTTTTTT | CASSIFPGELFF
TRBD2 | TRBJ2-1 | TRBV11-2 | NA | TGTGCCAGCAGCTCCTCCGGGACTAGCGGGCTTCTCAATGAGCAGTTCTTC | CASSSSGTSGLLNEQFF
NA | TRBJ1-2 | TRBV29-1 | once | TGCAGCGTTGTGCGGACAACCTATGGCTACACCTTC | CSVVRTTYGYTF
TRBD1 | TRBJ1-1 | TRBV2 | NA | TGTGCCAGCAGCGACCAAGGGACAGCTGAAGCTTTCTTT | CASSDQGTAEAFF
NA | TRBJ1-1 | TRBV5-5 | NA | TGTGCCAGCACCCTGGGGGGTGAGGGCACTGAAGCTTTCTTT | CASTLGGEGTEAFF
NA | TRBJ2-1 | TRBV30 | NA | TGTGCCTGGATGGCAGGGCAGACCCAGGTGGAGTTCTTC | CAWMAGQTQVEFF
TRBD1 | TRBJ1-5 | TRBV6-1 | NA | TGTGCCAGCAGCGAAATGGAAGTACAGGGGTTTAGCAATCAGCCCCAGCATTTT | CASSEMEVQGFSNQPQHF
NA | TRBJ2-7 | TRBV28 | NA | TGTGCCAGCAGCCTAATACGGGAGACAGGGCCCTACGAGCAGTACTTC | CASSLIRETGPYEQYF